A single sample is the source of the 14 T cell receptor beta chains below, sequenced in a study of blood T cell repertoires in COVID-19. The data were produced by immunoSEQ multiplex PCR, yet TCRdb's version contains in-frame clones alone and is incomplete. Of about 78,000 clones in the sample, 80% to 85% were seen once. Sequenced sample: peripheral blood. The receptors derive from a man aged 45-65 years with acute or convalescent COVID-19.

This clone was found a few times. V gene TRBV6-1 combines with J gene TRBJ2-5; TRBD1 matches at 9 bases. J gave up 6 bases and V 1 base, and 9 bases lay outside the gene matches. Germline V gene lookup returns CDR1 MNHNS and CDR2 SASEGT. The CDR3 length is 16 residues. The CDR3 coding sequence is TGTGCCAGCAGTGAAGTGGACAGGGGTTTTGCAAAGACCCAGTACTTC. Translated, it gives CASSEVDRGFAKTQYF.

V gene TRBV7-2 combines with J gene TRBJ1-6; D might be TRBD1 (6 bases). This CDR3 contains 16 residues. The V gene lost 0 bases and the J gene lost 7 bases, with 13 bases spanning the gap. Germline V gene sequence: CDR1 SGHTA, CDR2 FQGNSA. The CDR3 DNA follows: TGTGCCAGCAGCTTAGCGTCCGCAGGGGTCAATTCACCCCTCCACTTT. This gives the protein CASSLASAGVNSPLHF.

Only one count was recorded for this clone. The chain employs TRBV28 and TRBJ2-3; 15 bases map to TRBD2. CDR1 is MDHEN, CDR2 SYDVKM, per germline. V trimming: 4 bases; J trimming: 6 bases; junction bases outside the gene matches: 8. The CDR3 extends over 17 amino acids. In DNA, the CDR3 is TGTGCCAGCAGTTCCCAGGGGACTAGCGGGAGGAGGGATACGCAGTATTTT. It specifies CASSSQGTSGRRDTQYF.

The rearrangement uses TRBV15 and TRBJ2-7, with D possibly TRBD2 on 5 matching bases. Trimming stripped 1 base from V and 1 base from J, with 14 bases between. The germline V gene has CDR1 LNHNV and CDR2 YYDKDF (reference sequence). The CDR3 extends over 16 amino acids. The CDR3, as DNA: TGTGCCACCAGCAGAGGTGGCATAGGACTTTCCTACGAGCAGTACTTC. Amino acids: CATSRGGIGLSYEQYF.

The rearrangement uses TRBV9 and TRBJ1-5; a weak D match, TRBD1 (6 bases). The CDR3 extends over 14 amino acids. Germline V gene lookup returns CDR1 SGDLS and CDR2 YYNGEE. Deletions cut 1 base from V and 6 bases from J, with 11 bases between. The CDR3 DNA reads TGTGCCAGCAGCGTACAGGGGACCGGTCAGCCCCAGCATTTT. This translates into CASSVQGTGQPQHF.

J is TRBJ1-2 and V is TRBV2, with 8 bases aligning to TRBD1. CDR1 is SNHLY, CDR2 FYNNEI, per germline. V dropped 4 bases and J dropped 10; count of bases not matched to a gene: 8. The CDR3 runs to 13 residues. The CDR3 region is CASSGTGSANYTF. DNA for the CDR3: TGTGCCAGCAGTGGGACAGGGAGTGCGAACTACACCTTC.

This clone was observed a single time. DNA of the CDR3: TGTGCCAGCTCACCCGGTCTAGAAAATGAGCAGTTCTTC. This translates into CASSPGLENEQFF. V is TRBV18 and J is TRBJ2-1; D is ambiguous. The CDR3 length is 13 residues. The germline V and J ends were trimmed by 3 bases and 7 bases, with 10 bases remaining between them. Germline V lookup: CDR1 KGHSH, CDR2 LQKENI.

The chain has TRBV4-3 and TRBJ2-3; D may be TRBD2 (5 bases). The CDR3 has 14 residues. The V end was cut by 1 base, the J end by 4 bases, with 9 bases between. Looked up from germline, CDR1 is LGHNA and CDR2 is YSLEER. Here the CDR3 reads CASSQGTWADTQYF. The CDR3 nucleotides are TGCGCCAGCAGCCAAGGGACTTGGGCAGATACGCAGTATTTT.

The V gene is TRBV19, the J gene TRBJ2-6; D is perhaps TRBD1 (6 bases). The germline V gene has CDR1 LNHDA and CDR2 SQIVND (reference sequence). This CDR3 comprises 19 residues. V lost 3 bases and J lost 1, with 19 bases in between. Here the CDR3 reads CASSIPPGQTASGANVLTF. The CDR3 bases are TGTGCCAGTAGTATCCCCCCGGGACAAACGGCGTCTGGGGCCAACGTCCTGACTTTC.

The gene calls are TRBV11-2 and TRBJ2-7; D is uncertain. Germline V gene sequence: CDR1 SGHAT, CDR2 FQNNGV. There are 11 residues in the CDR3. V was trimmed by 6 bases and J by 3 bases, leaving 6 bases between them. The CDR3 sequence: CASSLRYEQYF. The CDR3 bases are TGTGCCAGCAGTCTCCGCTACGAGCAGTACTTC.

In this sample, this clone turned up once. V usage is TRBV6-5 and J usage is TRBJ2-3; no reliable D call. The V gene's germline CDR1 is MNHEY and CDR2 SVGAGI. V gave up 2 bases and J gave up 4 bases, with 10 bases separating them. The CDR3 has 14 amino acids. CDR3 bases: TGTGCCAGCAGTTACAACGGTCCTCCAGATACGCAGTATTTT. The encoded protein is CASSYNGPPDTQYF.

This clone came up once. This chain uses TRBV4-3 with TRBJ2-1; no reliable D call. Germline assignment: CDR1 LGHNA and CDR2 YSLEER. V shed 3 bases and J shed 3 bases, with 12 bases lying between them. The CDR3 totals 15 residues. CDR3 amino acids: CASSQGGAVYNEQFF. CDR3 bases: TGCGCCAGCAGCCAGGGTGGAGCAGTCTACAATGAGCAGTTCTTC.

The rearrangement links TRBV5-6 to TRBJ1-6; the D is unclear. CDR3 size: 14 residues. CDR1 SGHDT and CDR2 YYEEEE come from the germline V gene. Trimming took off 2 bases at V and 7 bases at J, with 10 bases between the two ends. CDR3 sequence: CASSLPSPNSPLHF. CDR3 DNA: TGTGCCAGCAGCTTACCGAGCCCCAATTCACCCCTCCACTTT. The full variable domain, in which reference TRBV5-6 and TRBJ1-6 provide the parts outside the CDR3, is DAGVTQSPTHLIKTRGQQVTLRCSPKSGHDTVSWYQQALGQGPQFIFQYYEEEERQRGNFPDRFSGHQFPNYSSELNVNALLLGDSALYLCASSLPSPNSPLHFGNGTRLTVT.

The rearrangement uses TRBV5-4 and TRBJ1-5; unclear D gene. V lost 0 bases and J lost 7, with 20 bases in between. The CDR3 length is 17 residues. Germline V gives CDR1 SGHNT, CDR2 YYREEE (reference sequence). CDR3 protein: CASSLGGSGSSSQPQHF. CDR3 coding DNA: TGTGCCAGCAGCTTGGGAGGAAGTGGCAGTTCGTCCCAGCCCCAGCATTTT.